This TCR beta chain was identified in a study of T cells in Graves' hyperthyroidism and ophthalmopathy. Study context: Specimen type is peripheral blood, collected at initial diagnosis prior to any treatment. The study's findings and limits: Stable hyperthyroidism was separated from ophthalmopathy by a model based on 13 V-J features.

Germline V CDR1 and CDR2: SGHTA, FQGNSA. The CDR3 runs to 14 residues. Between the trimmed V and J ends, which lost 1 base and 5 bases, there was a span of 11 bases. This clonotype was found many times. Antigen: not known. Amplification of TCR beta CDR3 regions used RNA as the template. First-round RT-PCR of the TCR CDR3 relied on the HTBI primer set. In TCRdb, the multiplex PCR reads were re-called with MiXCR into one record per CDR3 protein. The sample has a few hundred thousand distinct CDR3 sequences, 19% seen once; the top ten hold 3.5% to 4%. This chain links TRBV7-2 with TRBJ1-1, with D tentatively TRBD1 (5 bases). The receptor was derived from a woman under 30 with Graves' hyperthyroidism. The material sequenced was blood. The CDR3, as DNA: TGTGCCAGCAGCTTAGACGGGGGGGGGACTGAAGCTTTCTTT. Protein product: CASSLDGGGTEAFF.